This T cell receptor beta chain was captured in a study of blood T cell repertoires in COVID-19. Study in general: Material from acute and convalescent COVID-19 was sourced from the United States, Italy and Spain. Nucleic acid was either cDNA or gDNA, and it came from T cells, B-cell-depleted T cells, or PBMCs.

The CDR3 totals 15 residues. CDR1 and CDR2 from the germline V gene are DFQATT and SNEGSKA (reference sequence). The V and J ends lost 3 bases and 2 bases, in that order; junction bases with no gene match: 9. As handled by the study authors: Reference gene primer amplification yielded estimated nucleated cell counts. The repertoire was sequenced with immunoSEQ multiplex PCR; TCRdb's copy has only in-frame clones and lacks some. The DNA was the basis for D and trimming; V, J and clone size are from that table. The sample records about 15,000 clones, 80% to 90% being singletons. The specimen sequenced was peripheral blood. This chain uses TRBV20-1 with TRBJ2-7; 8 bases are a match to TRBD2. The source is a man in his 70s in a cohort sampled during active COVID-19. This CDR3 reads CSASRSASGPYEQYF. The CDR3 DNA is TGCAGTGCTAGTAGGAGTGCTAGCGGGCCCTACGAGCAGTACTTC.